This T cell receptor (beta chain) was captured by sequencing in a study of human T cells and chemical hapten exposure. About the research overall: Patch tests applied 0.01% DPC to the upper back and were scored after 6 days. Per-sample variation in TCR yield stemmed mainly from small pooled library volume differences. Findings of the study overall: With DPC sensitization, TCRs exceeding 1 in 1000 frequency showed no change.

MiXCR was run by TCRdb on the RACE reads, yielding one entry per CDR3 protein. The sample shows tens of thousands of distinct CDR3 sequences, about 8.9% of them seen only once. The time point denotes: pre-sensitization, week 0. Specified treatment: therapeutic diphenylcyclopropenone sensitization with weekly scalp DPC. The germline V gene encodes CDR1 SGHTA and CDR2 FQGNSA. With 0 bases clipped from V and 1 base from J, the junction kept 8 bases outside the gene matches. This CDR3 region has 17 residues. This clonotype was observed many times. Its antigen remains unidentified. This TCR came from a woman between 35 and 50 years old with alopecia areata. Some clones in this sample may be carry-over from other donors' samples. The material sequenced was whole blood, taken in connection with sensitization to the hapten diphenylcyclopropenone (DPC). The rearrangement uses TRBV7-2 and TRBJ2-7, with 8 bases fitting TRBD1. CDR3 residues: CASSLAPGTGLSYEQYF. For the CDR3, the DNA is TGTGCCAGCAGCTTAGCGCCTGGGACAGGATTATCCTACGAGCAGTACTTC.